The 20 T cell receptor beta chains listed next were all sequenced from one sample in a study of blood T cell repertoires in COVID-19. Measured with immunoSEQ multiplex PCR; TCRdb has only the in-frame clones, and not every one. The sample consists of hundreds of thousands of clones, around 87% of them appearing once. The sequencing sample was made of PBMCs or T cells enriched from blood (not recorded which). These receptors all come from a man aged 18 to 29 who had recovered from COVID-19.

This clone appeared a single time. V gene TRBV11-1 combines with J gene TRBJ2-1; 7 nucleotides align to TRBD2. Germline loops: CDR1 SGHAT, CDR2 FQDESV (reference sequence). This CDR3 has 13 residues. V lost 6 bases, J lost 6 bases, and 5 bases stayed unmatched. The CDR3, as DNA: TGTGCCAGCAGTGCGGGAGTAAGCAATGAGCAGTTCTTC. Amino acids: CASSAGVSNEQFF.

This clone occurred once. This rearrangement joins TRBV6-6 to TRBJ1-1; D possibly corresponds to TRBD1 (5 bases). This CDR3 has 13 residues. The germline gives CDR1 MNHNY, CDR2 SVGAGI (reference sequence). V shed 6 bases and J shed 2 bases, with 10 bases lying between them. In nucleotides, the CDR3 is TGTGCCAGCAGCCTCAGGGTAAACACTGAAGCTTTCTTT. Protein product: CASSLRVNTEAFF.

The chain carries TRBV5-1 and TRBJ2-3; tentative D call: TRBD2 (7 bases). Germline V lookup: CDR1 SGHRS, CDR2 YFSETQ. V lost 6 bases to trimming and J lost 0 bases, with 17 bases between them. The CDR3 sequence is 16 residues long. CDR3 nucleotides: TGCGCCAGCAAGGGGGGGGGCCAAACTAGCACAGATACGCAGTATTTT. Encoded protein: CASKGGGQTSTDTQYF.

The rearrangement links TRBV4-1 to TRBJ1-4; TRBD1 matches 8 bases. CDR3 size: 18 residues. CDR1 is MGHRA and CDR2 is YSYEKL in the germline V gene. Unmatched junction bases numbered 14, after V lost 1 base and J lost 7 bases. The CDR3 is CASSQGLSGGPAGEKLFF. In DNA, the CDR3 is TGCGCCAGCAGCCAAGGGTTGTCAGGGGGCCCGGCGGGTGAAAAACTGTTTTTT.

This chain connects TRBV5-4 to TRBJ2-1; 10 bases are a match to TRBD1. The CDR3 loop spans 17 amino acids. Trimming removed 4 bases from V and 5 bases from J; junction bases left unmatched: 12. Germline V gives CDR1 SGHNT, CDR2 YYREEE (reference sequence). The CDR3 reads CASSGPGQGTINNEQFF. DNA for the CDR3: TGTGCCAGCAGCGGCCCGGGACAGGGGACAATAAACAATGAGCAGTTCTTC. The full variable domain, completed using reference TRBV5-4 and TRBJ2-1, is ETGVTQSPTHLIKTRGQQVTLRCSSQSGHNTVSWYQQALGQGPQFIFQYYREEENGRGNFPPRFSGLQFPNYSSELNVNALELDDSALYLCASSGPGQGTINNEQFFGPGTRLTVL.

The chain's CDR3 is CASSLVWGAGEAFF. DNA for the CDR3: TGTGCCAGCAGCTTAGTTTGGGGCGCGGGAGAAGCTTTCTTT. This chain connects TRBV7-2 to TRBJ1-1; weak D call: TRBD1 (5 bases). From germline, CDR1 is SGHTA and CDR2 FQGNSA. Trimming removed 1 base from V and 8 bases from J, with 14 bases in between. The CDR3 sequence is 14 residues long.

The J gene is TRBJ1-5, the V gene TRBV7-3; TRBD1 is a possible D gene (5 bases). Trimming left V 3 bases short and J 3 bases short, with 15 bases between. This CDR3 has 16 residues. CDR1 and CDR2 (germline): SGHTA, FQGTGA. CDR3 in amino acids: CASSFDPDSSNQPQHF. The CDR3 DNA sequence: TGTGCCAGCAGCTTTGACCCCGACAGTTCCAATCAGCCCCAGCATTTT. Looking up the rest from reference TRBV7-3 and TRBJ1-5 gives the full variable domain: GAGVSQTPSNKVTEKGKYVELRCDPISGHTALYWYRQSLGQGPEFLIYFQGTGAADDSGLPNDRFFAVRPEGSVSTLKIQRTERGDSAVYLCASSFDPDSSNQPQHFGDGTRLSIL.

The chain links TRBV5-1 to TRBJ1-2, with 7 positions matching TRBD1. J gave up 1 base and V 0 bases, and 9 bases lay outside the gene matches. Germline CDR1 is SGHRS and CDR2 is YFSETQ. The CDR3 has 17 amino acids. The CDR3 coding sequence is TGCGCCAGCAGCTTGGGCATTCTTTGGGACAGTAACTATGGCTACACCTTC. Protein sequence: CASSLGILWDSNYGYTF. The full variable domain, in which reference TRBV5-1 and TRBJ1-2 provide the parts outside the CDR3, is KAGVTQTPRYLIKTRGQQVTLSCSPISGHRSVSWYQQTPGQGLQFLFEYFSETQRNKGNFPGRFSGRQFSNSRSEMNVSTLELGDSALYLCASSLGILWDSNYGYTFGSGTRLTVV.

The rearrangement joins TRBV27 to TRBJ1-1; D gene ambiguous. CDR3 length: 13 amino acids. The V gene lost 5 bases and the J gene lost 5 bases, with 12 bases spanning the gap. Germline lookup yields CDR1 MNHEY and CDR2 SMNVEV (reference sequence). The DNA of the CDR3 is TGTGCCAGCAGTACCCGACGGACTACTGAAGCTTTCTTT. This sequence encodes CASSTRRTTEAFF.

CDR3: CASLQGDQPQHF. Written as DNA, the CDR3 is TGTGCCAGCCTACAGGGGGATCAGCCCCAGCATTTT. V usage is TRBV6-5 and J usage is TRBJ1-5; 8 bases line up with TRBD1. There are 12 residues in the CDR3. After removal of 8 bases from V and 5 bases from J, the junction contained 2 bases not matched to a gene. The germline CDR1 and CDR2 sequences are MNHEY and SVGAGI.

V and J are TRBV7-2 and TRBJ1-3, with D uncertain. Germline V CDR1 and CDR2: SGHTA, FQGNSA. V shed 4 bases and J shed 3 bases, with 10 bases lying between them. CDR3 length: 14 amino acids. CDR3 residues: CASSSQYVGNTIYF. CDR3 coding DNA: TGTGCCAGCAGCTCCCAGTATGTTGGAAACACCATATATTTT.

This clone was seen once. V and J are TRBV5-1 and TRBJ1-2; TRBD1 is a possible D gene (5 bases). Trimming removed 0 bases at V and 3 bases at J, with 12 bases between. Germline values: CDR1 SGHRS, CDR2 YFSETQ. The CDR3 spans 15 residues. The CDR3 DNA sequence: TGCGCCAGCAGCTTGGATGAAGGGGACTACTATGGCTACACCTTC. Translation: CASSLDEGDYYGYTF.

The chain couples TRBV6-5 to TRBJ1-1; maybe TRBD1 (5 bases). V lost 5 bases and J 1 base, leaving 14 bases between the germline ends. In germline, CDR1 is MNHEY, CDR2 SVGAGI. The CDR3 has 15 amino acids. CDR3 DNA sequence: TGTGCCAGCAGTACTGGGACTCTGAAGAACACTGAAGCTTTCTTT. Translating it yields CASSTGTLKNTEAFF.

The rearrangement joins TRBV28 to TRBJ2-2; 14 nucleotides align to TRBD2. Germline V gene lookup returns CDR1 MDHEN and CDR2 SYDVKM. The length of the CDR3 is 15 residues. The trim removed 6 bases at V and 6 bases at J, leaving 3 bases unmatched. The CDR3 sequence: CASRLGLAGAGELFF. The CDR3 coding sequence is TGTGCCAGCAGATTGGGACTAGCGGGAGCCGGGGAGCTGTTTTTT.

The CDR3: CASIPGQGSYEQYF. The DNA for the CDR3 is TGTGCCAGCATTCCCGGACAGGGCTCCTACGAGCAGTACTTC. The genes are TRBV2 and TRBJ2-7; 8 nucleotides match TRBD1. J was trimmed by 0 bases and V by 7 bases; bases with no gene match: 5. The germline gives CDR1 SNHLY, CDR2 FYNNEI. There are 14 residues in the CDR3.

The DNA for the CDR3 is TGTGCCAGCACCCCGGAGATCCGAGCCTACAATGAGCAGTTCTTC. It translates to CASTPEIRAYNEQFF. J is TRBJ2-1 and V is TRBV3-1 (or the pseudogene TRBV3-2); D is uncertain. Trimming took 7 bases from V and 2 from J, leaving 15 bases between them. The germline gives CDR1 LGHDT, CDR2 YNNKEL (reference sequence). This CDR3 spans 15 amino acids.

This sequence joins TRBV5-4 and TRBJ2-2, with TRBD1 matching over 10 bases. CDR3 length: 16 residues. Germline V gene lookup returns CDR1 SGHNT and CDR2 YYREEE (reference sequence). The V segment lost 0 bases and the J segment 6 bases; nucleotides outside the gene matches: 5. The CDR3 sequence: CASSLAGTGVAGELFF. CDR3 bases: TGTGCCAGCAGCTTGGCCGGGACAGGGGTTGCCGGGGAGCTGTTTTTT.

The chain couples TRBV4-1 to TRBJ2-1; 8 bases align to TRBD2. This CDR3 region has 16 residues. Germline V CDR1 and CDR2: MGHRA, YSYEKL. Trimming removed 4 bases from V and 5 bases from J; junction bases left unmatched: 10. The CDR3 here is CASSLLQAGGNNEQFF. The CDR3 region has the DNA TGCGCCAGCAGCCTCCTTCAGGCGGGGGGCAACAATGAGCAGTTCTTC.

This clone came up once. J is TRBJ2-3 and V is TRBV7-3, with 8 bases identical to TRBD1. This CDR3 has 15 amino acids. The germline V gene has CDR1 SGHTA and CDR2 FQGTGA. V was clipped by 5 bases and J by 7 bases; unmatched bases: 11. CDR3 region: CASSTAGGGRYTQYF. Written as DNA, the CDR3 is TGTGCCAGCAGCACCGCAGGGGGCGGAAGGTATACGCAGTATTTT. Full variable domain (rest looked up from reference TRBV7-3 and TRBJ2-3): GAGVSQTPSNKVTEKGKYVELRCDPISGHTALYWYRQSLGQGPEFLIYFQGTGAADDSGLPNDRFFAVRPEGSVSTLKIQRTERGDSAVYLCASSTAGGGRYTQYFGPGTRLTVL.

This chain uses TRBV5-5 with TRBJ1-2, with D tentatively TRBD1 (6 bases). The germline V gene encodes CDR1 SGHKS and CDR2 YYEKEE (reference sequence). This CDR3 has 15 residues. Trimming took 2 bases from V and 8 from J, leaving 19 bases between them. Here the CDR3 DNA reads TGTGCCAGCAGCTTAGGGGGAGGGGACCTATGGGGCTACACCTTC. Its protein is CASSLGGGDLWGYTF.